The 2 T cell receptor beta chains below all came from one sample that was sequenced in a study of blood T cell repertoires in COVID-19 (dated by TCRdb to 2018 to 2020). Library preparation was by the immunoSEQ multiplex PCR assay. Drawn from immuneACCESS, this table holds only the in-frame rearrangements with V and J called that TCRdb kept. Clones are partly lost; checked studies trace under half to an unresolved V gene and leave the rest unexplained. The sample table holds fewer than 85,000 clones, of which about nine tenths were seen once. Roughly 9.1% of the sample is taken by the ten largest. The sample taken for sequencing was peripheral blood. These receptor sequences come from a human donor in a cohort sampled during active COVID-19.

V gene TRBV28 combines with J gene TRBJ1-5; D is uncertain. The germline V and J ends were trimmed by 2 bases and 2 bases, with 7 bases remaining between them. The CDR3 spans 14 residues. Looked up from germline, CDR1 is MDHEN and CDR2 is SYDVKM. The CDR3 spells CASSLGQGNQPQHF. The DNA of the CDR3 is TGTGCCAGCAGTTTAGGGCAGGGCAATCAGCCCCAGCATTTT.

CDR3 region: CASSQVPGHTYEQYF. The CDR3 region has the DNA TGTGCCAGCAGCCAAGTGCCGGGACACACCTACGAGCAGTACTTC. This chain joins TRBV3-1 (or the pseudogene TRBV3-2) and TRBJ2-7, with D possibly matching TRBD1 (6 bases). This CDR3 region has 15 residues. V shed 1 base and J shed 2 bases, with 12 bases lying between them. Germline CDR1 LGHDT, CDR2 YNNKEL (reference sequence).